This T cell receptor beta chain was obtained from a study of blood T cell repertoires in COVID-19. Overall study context: Sites across the United States, Italy and Spain contributed samples from acute and convalescent COVID-19. The analysed material was cDNA or gDNA that came from T cells, B-cell-depleted T cells, or PBMCs.

This clone was seen more than once but under ten times. Germline V gene lookup returns CDR1 SQVTM and CDR2 ANQGSEA. The trim removed 0 bases at V and 5 bases at J, leaving 7 bases unmatched. CDR3 length: 16 residues. As handled by the study authors: Scientists estimated how many nucleated cells there were by amplifying reference gene primers. The data were produced by immunoSEQ multiplex PCR, yet TCRdb's version contains in-frame clones alone and is incomplete. V and J calls plus clone size are reproduced from that table; the DNA served to infer D and trimming. The repertoire holds about 230,000 clones, with roughly 83% as singletons.

The receptor comes from a man in his forties or fifties with acute or convalescent COVID-19. Sequencing was done on a sample of peripheral blood. The genes are TRBV29-1 and TRBJ2-5, with 12 bases that match TRBD2. The CDR3 bases are TGCAGCGTTGAAGAGTTAGGACTAGCGGGGATGGAGACCCAGTACTTC. It encodes CSVEELGLAGMETQYF.